Below, 22 T cell receptor beta chains from the same sample are listed, as sequenced in a study of cytomegalovirus exposure and HLA in healthy donors. A multiplex PCR was run with 60 Vbeta primers and 13 Jbeta primers. The repertoire was sequenced with immunoSEQ multiplex PCR; TCRdb's copy has only in-frame clones and lacks some. The table for this sample gives about 130,000 clones. What was sequenced was PBMCs. Every receptor here comes from a man aged 18 to 30 in good health and CMV-seronegative.

The chain combines TRBV5-4 with TRBJ2-5, with TRBD1 matching 8 bases. V shed 1 base, J shed 4 bases, and the junction held 9 bases outside the gene matches. The CDR3 has 16 amino acids. Per germline, CDR1 SGHNT and CDR2 YYREEE (reference sequence). The CDR3 reads CASSLWTRGRGETQYF. The CDR3 nucleotides are TGTGCCAGCAGCTTGTGGACCAGGGGGCGCGGAGAGACCCAGTACTTC.

CDR3 DNA sequence: TGTGCCAGCAGTGTTTACTTTATGGACAGCAGTCTAAGCCATGAGCAGTTCTTC. It yields the protein CASSVYFMDSSLSHEQFF. The chain joins TRBV6-1 to TRBJ2-1; D is perhaps TRBD1 (6 bases). CDR1 MNHNS and CDR2 SASEGT come from the germline V gene. Trimming shortened V by 4 bases and J by 8 bases, and 27 bases separated the two germline ends. The CDR3 length is 18 residues.

The V and J genes are TRBV29-1 and TRBJ2-7; weak D call: TRBD2 (7 bases). V lost 7 bases and J 2 bases, leaving 18 bases between the germline ends. Germline CDR1 and CDR2: SQVTM and ANQGSEA. The CDR3 contains 14 residues. The CDR3 DNA follows: TGCAGCGCCATTACGCGGGGGCTTACCTACGAGCAGTACTTC. It codes for CSAITRGLTYEQYF.

The chain has TRBV4-1 and TRBJ2-5, with TRBD2 identical over 15 bases. Germline CDR1 is MGHRA and CDR2 is YSYEKL. The CDR3 runs to 15 residues. With 4 bases clipped from V and 9 bases from J, the junction kept 6 bases outside the gene matches. The CDR3 DNA sequence: TGCGCCAGCAGCCCGGGACTAGCGGGGGGCCGGGCCCAGTACTTC. This gives the protein CASSPGLAGGRAQYF.

The chain carries TRBV18 and TRBJ2-4, with 9 bases matching TRBD2. J was trimmed by 0 bases and V by 6 bases; bases with no gene match: 9. The CDR3 is made up of 17 amino acids. Germline values: CDR1 KGHSH, CDR2 LQKENI. The CDR3: CASSRLAEGIAKNIQYF. CDR3 DNA: TGTGCCAGCTCCCGACTAGCGGAGGGGATAGCCAAAAACATTCAGTACTTC. The full variable domain, in which reference TRBV18 and TRBJ2-4 provide the parts outside the CDR3, is NAGVMQNPRHLVRRRGQEARLRCSPMKGHSHVYWYRQLPEEGLKFMVYLQKENIIDESGMPKERFSAEFPKEGPSILRIQQVVRGDSAAYFCASSRLAEGIAKNIQYFGAGTRLSVL.

The V and J genes are TRBV28 and TRBJ2-7; the match to TRBD1 covers 9 bases. The length of the CDR3 is 15 residues. Germline CDR1 and CDR2: MDHEN and SYDVKM. The trim removed 5 bases at V and 6 bases at J, leaving 11 bases unmatched. This chain's CDR3 is CASSLSGTGKSEQYF. CDR3 bases: TGTGCCAGCAGTCTCTCCGGGACAGGGAAATCCGAGCAGTACTTC. The variable domain in full, completed from reference TRBV28 and TRBJ2-7, reads DVKVTQSSRYLVKRTGEKVFLECVQDMDHENMFWYRQDPGLGLRLIYFSYDVKMKEKGDIPEGYSVSREKKERFSLILESASTNQTSMYLCASSLSGTGKSEQYFGPGTRLTVT.

V gene TRBV7-2 combines with J gene TRBJ1-1; 7 nucleotides agree with TRBD1. This CDR3 has 14 residues. The germline V gene has CDR1 SGHTA and CDR2 FQGNSA. V dropped 1 base and J dropped 4; count of bases not matched to a gene: 3. The CDR3 protein is CASSLGDRATEAFF. The DNA for the CDR3 is TGTGCCAGCAGCTTAGGTGACAGGGCCACTGAAGCTTTCTTT.

The chain joins TRBV6-5 to TRBJ1-2, with D unresolved. Deletions cut 9 bases from V and 2 bases from J, with 19 bases between. Looked up from germline, CDR1 is MNHEY and CDR2 is SVGAGI. This CDR3 comprises 15 residues. In nucleotides, the CDR3 is TGTGCCAGTTCTGCCCTCCGAGATAAGAACTATGGCTACACCTTC. This sequence encodes CASSALRDKNYGYTF.

The chain employs TRBV27 and TRBJ1-1; D not certain. CDR1 and CDR2 from the germline V gene are MNHEY and SMNVEV (reference sequence). V was shortened by 8 bases and J by 8 bases, with 12 bases between the two germline ends. This CDR3 contains 11 residues. The CDR3 DNA follows: TGTGCCAGCGAAACCCTAGGAGAAGCTTTCTTT. Its protein is CASETLGEAFF.

V is TRBV9 and J is TRBJ2-7, with TRBD1 as a possible D gene (6 bases). This CDR3 comprises 14 residues. With 4 bases removed from V and 0 bases from J, the gap between germline ends came to 11 bases. CDR1 SGDLS and CDR2 YYNGEE come from the germline V gene. CDR3 residues: CASSSRDNSYEQYF. In DNA form, the CDR3 reads TGTGCCAGCAGCTCCCGGGACAACTCCTACGAGCAGTACTTC.

The V gene is TRBV6-1, the J gene TRBJ2-1, with 11 nucleotides matching TRBD2. Germline trimming cut 4 bases from V and 8 bases from J; bases unmatched to any gene: 10. The V gene's germline CDR1 is MNHNS and CDR2 SASEGT. This CDR3 has 16 amino acids. Here the CDR3 DNA reads TGTGCCAGCAGTGTTTGGCATAGCGGGGGGGCTGATGAGCAGTTCTTC. It codes for CASSVWHSGGADEQFF.

The chain uses TRBV6-1 and TRBJ1-2; D may be TRBD1 (5 bases). The V gene lost 2 bases and the J gene lost 5 bases, with 9 bases spanning the gap. The germline CDR1 and CDR2 sequences are MNHNS and SASEGT. CDR3 size: 13 residues. For the CDR3, the DNA is TGTGCCAGCAGTGAACGGGGGAGTTATGGCTACACCTTC. This translates into CASSERGSYGYTF.

The chain is built from TRBV7-3 and TRBJ2-2, with TRBD1 matching over 11 bases. Germline V CDR1 and CDR2: SGHTA, FQGTGA. V was clipped by 5 bases and J by 4 bases; unmatched bases: 3. The CDR3 spans 15 residues. In DNA form, the CDR3 reads TGTGCCAGCAGCAACGGACAGGGGGCCACCGGGGAGCTGTTTTTT. This codes for CASSNGQGATGELFF. Supplemented by reference TRBV7-3 and TRBJ2-2, the full variable domain reads GAGVSQTPSNKVTEKGKYVELRCDPISGHTALYWYRQSLGQGPEFLIYFQGTGAADDSGLPNDRFFAVRPEGSVSTLKIQRTERGDSAVYLCASSNGQGATGELFFGEGSRLTVL.

The chain links TRBV2 to TRBJ2-1; the match to TRBD2 covers 8 bases. Germline V gene data show CDR1 as SNHLY and CDR2 as FYNNEI. This CDR3 comprises 16 residues. Unmatched junction bases numbered 7, after V lost 6 bases and J lost 0 bases. The CDR3 region has the DNA TGTGCCAGCAGAACCCCGGGACTAGTCTCCTACAATGAGCAGTTCTTC. It codes for CASRTPGLVSYNEQFF.

The gene calls are TRBV5-1 and TRBJ2-2; no firm D call. Trimming took 6 bases from V and 4 from J, leaving 10 bases between them. Germline V gene lookup returns CDR1 SGHRS and CDR2 YFSETQ. The CDR3 totals 13 residues. CDR3 DNA sequence: TGCGCCAGCAATGGGCAGGCCACCGGGGAGCTGTTTTTT. Its translation: CASNGQATGELFF.

The J gene is TRBJ2-5, the V gene TRBV6-6, with 7 bases fitting TRBD1. The DNA end is a closer match to TRBJ2-7, so the J assignment may be wrong. Germline V gives CDR1 MNHNY, CDR2 SVGAGI (reference sequence). The CDR3 consists of 14 residues. CDR3 sequence: CASSAGTGAYEQYF. The DNA for the CDR3 is TGTGCCAGCAGCGCGGGCACAGGGGCCTACGAGCAGTACTTC.

V and J are TRBV20-1 and TRBJ2-2; D not certain. Trimming took 4 bases from V and 2 from J, leaving 2 bases between them. There are 11 residues in the CDR3. CDR1 and CDR2 from the germline V gene are DFQATT and SNEGSKA (reference sequence). The CDR3 loop is CSATNTGELFF. In DNA, the CDR3 is TGCAGTGCTACAAACACCGGGGAGCTGTTTTTT.

V and J are TRBV28 and TRBJ2-7; tentatively, D is TRBD1 (5 bases). There are 15 residues in the CDR3. The V end lost 3 bases, the J end lost 0 bases, and 12 bases lay between the germline ends. Looked up from germline, CDR1 is MDHEN and CDR2 is SYDVKM. Here the CDR3 reads CASSFYRLVSYEQYF. The CDR3 nucleotides are TGTGCCAGCAGTTTTTACAGGCTCGTCTCCTACGAGCAGTACTTC.

In DNA, the CDR3 is TGCGCCAGCAATTCGGACAACCAGCCCCAGCATTTT. This translates into CASNSDNQPQHF. The V gene is TRBV10-2, the J gene TRBJ1-5; D perhaps matches TRBD1 (5 bases). Trimming pared 7 bases from V and 7 bases from J, leaving 11 bases between. From germline, CDR1 is WSHSY and CDR2 SAAADI. CDR3 length equals 12 residues.

The gene calls are TRBV7-2 and TRBJ2-3; no definite D call. CDR3 length: 11 residues. Germline V gene lookup returns CDR1 SGHTA and CDR2 FQGNSA. V lost 5 bases and J 3 bases, leaving 3 bases between the germline ends. The CDR3 bases are TGTGCCAGCAGCCGGACAGATACGCAGTATTTT. The encoded protein is CASSRTDTQYF.

The rearrangement uses TRBV6-4 and TRBJ2-2, with 9 bases lining up with TRBD1. CDR3 length: 16 amino acids. V was clipped by 4 bases and J by 6 bases; unmatched bases: 9. Germline V CDR1 and CDR2: MRHNA, SNTAGT. The CDR3 sequence is CASSGGQGGAAGELFF. The CDR3 DNA sequence: TGTGCCAGCAGTGGGGGACAGGGAGGGGCGGCCGGGGAGCTGTTTTTT.

The chain links TRBV27 to TRBJ2-1; TRBD2 aligns across 9 bases. V was pared by 0 bases and J by 13 bases, with 10 bases of the junction left unmatched. The CDR3 sequence is 15 residues long. Germline CDR1 MNHEY, CDR2 SMNVEV (reference sequence). CDR3 nucleotide sequence: TGTGCCAGCAGTTTATCAGGGGCTCTAGCGGGGTCCCAGTTCTTC. Protein: CASSLSGALAGSQFF.